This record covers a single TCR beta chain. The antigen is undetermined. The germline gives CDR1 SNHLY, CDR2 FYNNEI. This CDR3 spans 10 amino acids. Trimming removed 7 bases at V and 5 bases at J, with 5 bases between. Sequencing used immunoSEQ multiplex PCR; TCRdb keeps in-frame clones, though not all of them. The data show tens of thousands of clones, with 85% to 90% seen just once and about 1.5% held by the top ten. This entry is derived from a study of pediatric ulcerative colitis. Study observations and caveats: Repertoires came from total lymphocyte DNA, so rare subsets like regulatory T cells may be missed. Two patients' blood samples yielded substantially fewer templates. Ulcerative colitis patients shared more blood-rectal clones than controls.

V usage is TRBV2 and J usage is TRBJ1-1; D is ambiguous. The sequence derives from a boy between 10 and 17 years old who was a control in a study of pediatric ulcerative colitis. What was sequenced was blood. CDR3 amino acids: CASIRTEAFF. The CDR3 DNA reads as TGTGCCAGCATTCGGACTGAAGCTTTCTTT.